This TCR beta chain was identified in a study of T cell clonality in common variable immunodeficiency. This clone was detected a few times. The read terminates 3 residues before the CDR3 end, so the remaining end is supplied by the germline J gene. The V gene lost 4 bases and the J gene lost 1 base, with 17 bases spanning the gap. Per the germline V gene, CDR1 is GTSNPN and CDR2 is SVGIG (reference sequence). The CDR3 runs 16 residues. Blood samples were heparinized, about 5 to 9 ml per donor. Clones were read by immunoSEQ multiplex PCR, and TCRdb kept only the in-frame ones, dropping some. In total the sample includes approximately 58,000 clones, none of them seen once.

The TCR comes from a person aged 18 to 75 in good health. The sequenced sample consisted of peripheral blood mononuclear cells. The chain couples TRBV30 to TRBJ1-3; D is possibly TRBD1 (6 bases). Here the CDR3 reads CAWTPVRGASGNTIYF. Incomplete CDR3 DNA: TGTGCCTGGACTCCGGTCAGGGGAGCATCTGGAAACACC. Full variable domain (outside the CDR3, taken from reference TRBV30 and TRBJ1-3): SQTIHQWPATLVQPVGSPLSLECTVEGTSNPNLYWYRQAAGRGLQLLFYSVGIGQISSEVPQNLSASRPQDRQFILSSKKLLLSDSGFYLCAWTPVRGASGNTIYFGEGSWLTVV.